This T cell receptor beta chain was profiled in a study of long-term antiretroviral therapy in people with HIV. General observations from the study: The study found that diversity rose after ART but stayed below transplant donor controls. The repertoire was dominated at all time points by clones expanded before ART.

Worth noting for this clone: The antigen is undetermined.

An immunoSEQ assay, version v3.0, was performed at survey level. The assay was immunoSEQ multiplex PCR, and TCRdb's table has in-frame clones only and misses some. This table holds approximately 31,000 clones, approximately 97% found once. The CDR3 loop spans 13 amino acids. The ends were cut back, 6 bases at V and 3 bases at J, with 11 bases in the middle. In germline, CDR1 is SGHVS, CDR2 FQNEAQ. The chain recombines TRBV7-8 with TRBJ1-1; possibly TRBD1 for D (6 bases). This specimen was unsorted PBMCs, taken 6.9 years after starting antiretroviral therapy. The sequence derives from a man younger than 40 with HIV. The CDR3 nucleotides are TGTGCCAGCAGGGGGGCCTGGGACACTGAAGCTTTCTTT. It translates to CASRGAWDTEAFF.